The clone carrying this TCR beta chain has ten or more counts. The antigen is undetermined. The source of the sample is a study of T cells after yellow fever vaccination. Overall study findings and caveats: Researchers report a weaker secondary response that nonetheless peaked faster, day 5 versus 15.

The CDR3 is made up of 14 amino acids. After removal of 3 bases from V and 6 bases from J, the junction contained 4 bases not matched to a gene. Production of TCR cDNA was by 5'RACE template switching, which also added a universal primer site and UMIs. MiXCR, applied by TCRdb to the 5' RACE reads, yields one record per CDR3 protein. The sample records 200,000 to 250,000 distinct CDR3 sequences, about 3% being singletons. The chain joins TRBV12-3 or TRBV12-4 to TRBJ1-1; TRBD1 matches at 10 bases. This TCR was recovered from a man younger than 30 who received the YFV17D yellow fever vaccine. This specimen consisted of CD4+ T cells sorted from PBMCs, obtained 10 days after the yellow fever booster vaccination. Here the CDR3 DNA reads TGTGCCAGCAGTTTGACAGGGGGCTACGCTGAAGCTTTCTTT. It encodes CASSLTGGYAEAFF.